These 4 T cell receptor beta chains were all obtained from the same sample, sequenced in a study of blood T cell repertoires in COVID-19. Data came from immunoSEQ multiplex PCR; TCRdb stores just in-frame clones and leaves some out. In the table there are fewer than 700,000 clones, around 90% of which are singletons. The sample consisted of peripheral blood. The receptors shown here come from a woman between 50 and 59 years old with COVID-19, enrolled during active disease.

The CDR3: CASSRTGFIAGELFF. Written as DNA, the CDR3 is TGTGCCAGCAGTCGGACAGGGTTTATTGCCGGGGAGCTGTTTTTT. V is TRBV6-5 and J is TRBJ2-2; TRBD1 matches at 8 bases. The V gene's germline CDR1 is MNHEY and CDR2 SVGAGI. The CDR3 has 15 residues. V lost 5 bases, J lost 6 bases, and 8 bases stayed unmatched.

The rearrangement joins TRBV6-5 to TRBJ2-7; TRBD1 matches 8 bases. Germline V lookup: CDR1 MNHEY, CDR2 SVGAGI. V lost 4 bases, J lost 3 bases, and 5 bases stayed unmatched. The length of the CDR3 is 14 residues. CDR3 DNA sequence: TGTGCCAGCAGTTCGGACAGGGCCGTCTACGAGCAGTACTTC. Translating it yields CASSSDRAVYEQYF.

The rearrangement joins TRBV14 to TRBJ1-3, with D unresolved. The germline CDR1 and CDR2 sequences are SGHDN and FVKESK. Trimming pared 1 base from V and 3 bases from J, leaving 7 bases between. This CDR3 has 14 amino acids. The CDR3 sequence: CASSQAGIGNTIYF. The CDR3 bases are TGTGCCAGCAGCCAAGCGGGAATTGGAAACACCATATATTTT. Filled out from reference TRBV14 and TRBJ1-3, the complete variable domain reads EAGVTQFPSHSVIEKGQTVTLRCDPISGHDNLYWYRRVMGKEIKFLLHFVKESKQDESGMPNNRFLAERTGGTYSTLKVQPAELEDSGVYFCASSQAGIGNTIYFGEGSWLTVV.

The chain carries TRBV4-1 and TRBJ1-6; D is ambiguous. CDR1 MGHRA and CDR2 YSYEKL come from the germline V gene. The CDR3 sequence is 15 residues long. The ends were cut back, 1 base at V and 5 bases at J, with 9 bases in the middle. CDR3 in amino acids: CASSQVWQNNSPLHF. The CDR3 region has the DNA TGCGCCAGCAGCCAAGTATGGCAGAATAATTCACCCCTCCACTTT.